The 18 T cell receptor beta chains in this list originate from one sample, sequenced in a study of blood T cell repertoires in COVID-19. Sequenced by immunoSEQ multiplex PCR; TCRdb stores in-frame clones only, minus some. The sample lists approximately 72,000 clones; around 85% were seen once. Sequenced sample: peripheral blood. These receptors originate from a woman over 75 with active or convalescent COVID-19.

V is TRBV5-4 and J is TRBJ1-4, with D maybe TRBD1 (6 bases). The germline V gene has CDR1 SGHNT and CDR2 YYREEE (reference sequence). The CDR3 extends over 15 amino acids. V was shortened by 2 bases and J by 0 bases, with 8 bases between the two germline ends. The CDR3 coding sequence is TGTGCCAGCAGCTTACGGACAGCAACTAATGAAAAACTGTTTTTT. Protein: CASSLRTATNEKLFF.

V and J are TRBV5-6 and TRBJ2-3, with a tentative D call TRBD2 (6 bases). This CDR3 has 13 amino acids. Trimming stripped 0 bases from V and 4 bases from J, with 6 bases between. CDR1 and CDR2 from the germline V gene are SGHDT and YYEEEE. CDR3 loop: CASSLGLADTQYF. The CDR3 nucleotides read TGTGCCAGCAGCTTGGGACTAGCAGATACGCAGTATTTT.

This clone has more than one count but fewer than ten. The chain couples TRBV18 to TRBJ2-2, with D tentatively TRBD1 (6 bases). Germline V CDR1 and CDR2: KGHSH, LQKENI. This CDR3 spans 15 amino acids. V dropped 6 bases and J dropped 4 bases, with 15 bases sitting between them. The CDR3, as DNA: TGTGCCAGCTCCCAGTTGGCAGGGGCCACCGGGGAGCTGTTTTTT. Translation: CASSQLAGATGELFF.

The genes are TRBV2 and TRBJ2-1; D gene unclear. The CDR3 totals 11 residues. The V end was cut by 5 bases, the J end by 7 bases, with 6 bases between. Per the germline V gene, CDR1 is SNHLY and CDR2 is FYNNEI. CDR3: CASSFRNEQFF. For the CDR3, the DNA is TGTGCCAGCAGTTTCCGGAATGAGCAGTTCTTC.

The chain recombines TRBV7-8 with TRBJ1-6; no definite D call. In germline, CDR1 is SGHVS, CDR2 FQNEAQ. The CDR3 sequence is 13 residues long. The germline V and J ends were trimmed by 10 bases and 9 bases, with 16 bases remaining between them. The CDR3 coding sequence is TGTGCCACCCGCGGAGGGCTAGGTTCACCCCTCCACTTT. Amino acids: CATRGGLGSPLHF.

The V call is TRBV24-1, the J call TRBJ2-2; 9 positions agree with TRBD1. The germline CDR1 and CDR2 sequences are KGHDR and SFDVKD. The CDR3 is 17 residues long. Trimming took 6 bases from V and 3 from J; bases not matched to a gene: 10. CDR3 residues: CATSTFYRGRDTGELFF. The CDR3 nucleotides are TGTGCCACCAGTACTTTTTACAGGGGGCGTGACACCGGGGAGCTGTTTTTT.

The CDR3 region is CASSIVRDREQYF. Here the CDR3 DNA reads TGTGCCAGTAGTATAGTACGGGACAGGGAGCAGTACTTC. The gene calls are TRBV19 and TRBJ2-7, with 8 bases fitting TRBD1. The CDR3 has 13 amino acids. J was trimmed by 7 bases and V by 1 base; bases with no gene match: 3. The germline V gene has CDR1 LNHDA and CDR2 SQIVND (reference sequence).

This clone came up once. V and J are TRBV7-2 and TRBJ2-3, with 10 positions matching TRBD2. In germline, CDR1 is SGHTA, CDR2 FQGNSA. Unmatched junction bases numbered 3, after V lost 6 bases and J lost 0 bases. There are 15 residues in the CDR3. The CDR3 DNA reads as TGTGCCAGCAGTCTAGCGGGGGCTAGCACAGATACGCAGTATTTT. This gives the protein CASSLAGASTDTQYF.

V gene TRBV19 combines with J gene TRBJ2-5; 7 bases fit TRBD1. Per the germline V gene, CDR1 is LNHDA and CDR2 is SQIVND (reference sequence). The CDR3 is made up of 18 amino acids. V shed 4 bases, J shed 4 bases, and the junction held 18 bases outside the gene matches. DNA for the CDR3: TGTGCCAGTAGTAGATATGGAATTCAGACAGGGCTCGCAGAGACCCAGTACTTC. It yields the protein CASSRYGIQTGLAETQYF.

The CDR3 reads CASSSPQGAPYGYTF. The CDR3 DNA is TGCGCCAGCAGCTCCCCACAGGGGGCTCCCTATGGCTACACCTTC. V and J are TRBV5-1 and TRBJ1-2; 9 bases agree with TRBD1. Germline loops: CDR1 SGHRS, CDR2 YFSETQ. The CDR3 consists of 15 residues. Germline trimming cut 3 bases from V and 4 bases from J; bases unmatched to any gene: 7.

CDR3 in DNA: TGTGCCAGCAGTTACCGGACAGCCTACGGCTACACCTTC. Amino acid sequence: CASSYRTAYGYTF. The chain employs TRBV6-5 and TRBJ1-2; a possible D gene is TRBD1 (6 bases). This CDR3 has 13 residues. Trimming stripped 2 bases from V and 8 bases from J, with 12 bases between. Per germline, CDR1 MNHEY and CDR2 SVGAGI.

This clone appeared a single time. V gene TRBV5-8 combines with J gene TRBJ2-3; D is possibly TRBD2 (6 bases). V lost 6 bases and J lost 2, with 16 bases in between. The CDR3 covers 15 residues. Germline assignment: CDR1 SGHTS and CDR2 YDEGEE. CDR3 sequence: CASTPGVGATDTQYF. In DNA, the CDR3 is TGTGCCAGCACCCCGGGGGTTGGGGCCACAGATACGCAGTATTTT. The variable domain in full, completed from reference TRBV5-8 and TRBJ2-3, reads EAGVTQSPTHLIKTRGQQATLRCSPISGHTSVYWYQQALGLGLQFLLWYDEGEERNRGNFPPRFSGRQFPNYSSELNVNALELEDSALYLCASTPGVGATDTQYFGPGTRLTVL.

This clone has just one count. The chain joins TRBV2 to TRBJ2-5; D not certain. V shed 6 bases and J shed 2 bases, with 13 bases lying between them. Germline V gene lookup returns CDR1 SNHLY and CDR2 FYNNEI. This CDR3 is built from 14 residues. DNA of the CDR3: TGTGCCAGCAGCGCGACTCTTCGTCAAGAGACCCAGTACTTC. It is translated as CASSATLRQETQYF.

The chain uses TRBV18 and TRBJ1-2; D remains ambiguous. The CDR3 consists of 13 residues. Trimming removed 2 bases from V and 2 bases from J, with 6 bases in between. Germline V gene data show CDR1 as KGHSH and CDR2 as LQKENI. CDR3 coding DNA: TGTGCCAGCTCACCAGACAAGAACTATGGCTACACCTTC. This sequence encodes CASSPDKNYGYTF.

V is TRBV7-2 and J is TRBJ2-1, with 10 bases lining up with TRBD2. V dropped 1 base and J dropped 5; count of bases not matched to a gene: 11. Germline V gives CDR1 SGHTA, CDR2 FQGNSA. The CDR3 runs 18 residues. The CDR3 DNA sequence: TGTGCCAGCAGCTTAGTGGCGAGGAGCGGGGGGGGCCACAATGAGCAGTTCTTC. Translating it yields CASSLVARSGGGHNEQFF. Full variable domain (outside the CDR3, taken from reference TRBV7-2 and TRBJ2-1): GAGVSQSPSNKVTEKGKDVELRCDPISGHTALYWYRQSLGQGLEFLIYFQGNSAPDKSGLPSDRFSAERTGGSVSTLTIQRTQQEDSAVYLCASSLVARSGGGHNEQFFGPGTRLTVL.

The chain has TRBV7-2 and TRBJ2-1; D remains unclear. The CDR3 spans 14 residues. V was clipped by 2 bases and J by 6 bases, with 11 bases between them. Germline V CDR1 and CDR2: SGHTA, FQGNSA. The DNA of the CDR3 is TGTGCCAGCAGCTTAAACGCCCGGTCCAATGAGCAGTTCTTC. Translation: CASSLNARSNEQFF.

The rearrangement links TRBV5-6 to TRBJ2-2; 10 nucleotides agree with TRBD1. After removal of 4 bases from V and 5 bases from J, the junction contained 5 bases not matched to a gene. This CDR3 comprises 15 residues. In germline, CDR1 is SGHDT, CDR2 YYEEEE. DNA for the CDR3: TGTGCCAGCAGCCACTGGACAGGGGGGACCGGGGAGCTGTTTTTT. Amino acid sequence: CASSHWTGGTGELFF.

This chain links TRBV5-3 with TRBJ2-7; D is ambiguous. Being an ORF, TRBV5-3 has a function that is uncertain. Between the trimmed V and J ends, which lost 2 bases and 0 bases, there was a span of 18 bases. The CDR3 is made up of 17 amino acids. CDR3 amino acids: CARSLSCTLPLSYEQYF. CDR3 DNA: TGTGCCAGAAGCTTAAGTTGTACTCTCCCCCTCTCCTACGAGCAGTACTTC.